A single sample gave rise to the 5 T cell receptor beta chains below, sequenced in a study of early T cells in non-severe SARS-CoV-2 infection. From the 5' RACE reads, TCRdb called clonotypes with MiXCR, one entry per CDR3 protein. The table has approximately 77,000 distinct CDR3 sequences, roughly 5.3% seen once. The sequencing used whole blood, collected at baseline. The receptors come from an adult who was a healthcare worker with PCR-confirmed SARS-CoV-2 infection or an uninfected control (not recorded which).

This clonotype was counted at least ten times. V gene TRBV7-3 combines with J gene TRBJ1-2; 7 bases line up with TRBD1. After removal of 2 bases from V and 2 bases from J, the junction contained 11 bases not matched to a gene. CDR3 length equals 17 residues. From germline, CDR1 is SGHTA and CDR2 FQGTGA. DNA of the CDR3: TGTGCCAGCAGCTTACAGGGGGGAAGAGGTTTAAACTATGGCTACACCTTC. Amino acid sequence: CASSLQGGRGLNYGYTF. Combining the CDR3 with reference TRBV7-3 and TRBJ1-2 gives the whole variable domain GAGVSQTPSNKVTEKGKYVELRCDPISGHTALYWYRQSLGQGPEFLIYFQGTGAADDSGLPNDRFFAVRPEGSVSTLKIQRTERGDSAVYLCASSLQGGRGLNYGYTFGSGTRLTVV.

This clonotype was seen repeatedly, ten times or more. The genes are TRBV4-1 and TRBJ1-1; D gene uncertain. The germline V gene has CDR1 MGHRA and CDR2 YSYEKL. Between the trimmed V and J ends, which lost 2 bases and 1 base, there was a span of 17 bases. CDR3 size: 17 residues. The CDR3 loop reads CASSQSGGPIQNTEAFF. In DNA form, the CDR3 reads TGCGCCAGCAGCCAATCGGGAGGCCCAATTCAGAACACTGAAGCTTTCTTT.

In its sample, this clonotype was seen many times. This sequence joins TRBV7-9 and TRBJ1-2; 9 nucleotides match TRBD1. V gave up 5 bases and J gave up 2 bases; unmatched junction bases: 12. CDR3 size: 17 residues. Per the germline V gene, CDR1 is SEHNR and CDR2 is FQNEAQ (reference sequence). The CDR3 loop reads CASSPRDREESNYGYTF. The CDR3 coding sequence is TGTGCCAGCAGCCCCAGGGACAGGGAGGAATCGAACTATGGCTACACCTTC.

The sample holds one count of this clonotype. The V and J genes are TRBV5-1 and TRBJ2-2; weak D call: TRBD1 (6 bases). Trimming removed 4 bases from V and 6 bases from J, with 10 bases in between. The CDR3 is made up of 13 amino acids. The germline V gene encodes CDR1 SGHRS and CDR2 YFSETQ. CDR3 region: CASSVTGAGELFF. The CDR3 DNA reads TGCGCCAGCAGCGTGACAGGCGCCGGGGAGCTGTTTTTT.

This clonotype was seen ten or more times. CDR3: CASRPGLAGVGEQYF. The DNA for the CDR3 is TGTGCCAGCAGACCGGGACTAGCGGGAGTGGGTGAGCAGTACTTC. This chain uses TRBV7-9 with TRBJ2-7, with 14 bases that match TRBD2. V gave up 6 bases and J gave up 7 bases; unmatched junction bases: 8. The CDR3 has 15 residues. Per germline, CDR1 SEHNR and CDR2 FQNEAQ (reference sequence). The complete variable domain, with remaining parts taken from reference TRBV7-9 and TRBJ2-7, reads DTGVSQNPRHKITKRGQNVTFRCDPISEHNRLYWYRQTLGQGPEFLTYFQNEAQLEKSRLLSDRFSAERPKGSFSTLEIQRTEQGDSAMYLCASRPGLAGVGEQYFGPGTRLTVT.